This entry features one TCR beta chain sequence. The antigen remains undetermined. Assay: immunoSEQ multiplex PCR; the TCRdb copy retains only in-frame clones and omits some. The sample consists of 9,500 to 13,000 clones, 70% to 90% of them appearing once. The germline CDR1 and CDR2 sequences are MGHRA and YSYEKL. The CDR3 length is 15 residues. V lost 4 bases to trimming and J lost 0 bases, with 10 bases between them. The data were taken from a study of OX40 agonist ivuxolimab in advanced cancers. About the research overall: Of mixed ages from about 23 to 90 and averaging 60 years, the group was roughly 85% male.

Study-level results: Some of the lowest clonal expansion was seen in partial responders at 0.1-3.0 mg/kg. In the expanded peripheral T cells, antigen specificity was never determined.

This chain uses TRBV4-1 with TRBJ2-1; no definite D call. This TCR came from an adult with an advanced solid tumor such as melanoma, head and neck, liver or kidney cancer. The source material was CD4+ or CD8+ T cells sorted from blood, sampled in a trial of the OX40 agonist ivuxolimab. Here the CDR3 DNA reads TGCGCCAGCAGCCCCGCGGAAAGCTCCTACAATGAGCAGTTCTTC. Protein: CASSPAESSYNEQFF.